This T cell receptor beta chain was identified in a study of immune heterogeneity within non-small cell lung tumors. Study-level background: It was found that the tumors were several squamous cell carcinomas, 10 non-squamous carcinomas and 1 not otherwise specified.

With about 570 ng used per sample, the template was genomic DNA from bulk tumor. Far-apart biopsies, several per primary tumor, were taken during surgery. Curative operations were performed on patients who had untreated, newly diagnosed non-small cell lung cancer. Newly diagnosed non-small cell lung cancer patients undergoing curative-intent surgery served as donors. CDR1 SGHTA and CDR2 FQGNSA come from the germline V gene. There are 14 residues in the CDR3. Trimming stripped 2 bases from V and 6 bases from J, with 8 bases between. CDR3 of TCR beta was amplified by multiplex PCR that used 32 V and 13 J primers. TCRdb re-called the multiplex PCR reads through MiXCR, storing one row per CDR3 protein. The repertoire includes approximately 11,000 distinct CDR3 sequences, 30% of them detected once, and about a fifth sits in the top ten. Concerning this clonotype: Its target is not known.

Overall study findings and caveats: Local tumor mutational burden and local T-cell repertoire clonality showed a moderate significant correlation, R roughly 0.35.

This rearrangement joins TRBV7-2 to TRBJ1-6, with D uncertain. The receptor was isolated from a woman aged 45-60 years with non-small cell lung cancer. The source material was lung tumor tissue. CDR3 amino acids: CASSLLGPNSPLHF. CDR3 in DNA: TGTGCCAGCAGCTTACTAGGACCTAATTCACCCCTCCACTTT. Drawing the rest from reference TRBV7-2 and TRBJ1-6, the complete variable domain is GAGVSQSPSNKVTEKGKDVELRCDPISGHTALYWYRQSLGQGLEFLIYFQGNSAPDKSGLPSDRFSAERTGGSVSTLTIQRTQQEDSAVYLCASSLLGPNSPLHFGNGTRLTVT.